These 9 T cell receptor beta chains share one sample of origin, sequenced in a study of blood T cell repertoires in COVID-19. Measured with immunoSEQ multiplex PCR; TCRdb has only the in-frame clones, and not every one. The sample has 200,000 to 250,000 clones, almost 90% seen once. The sample consisted of peripheral blood. These receptors were collected from a man aged 18-30 years with active or convalescent COVID-19.

This chain joins TRBV6-5 and TRBJ1-5; D is possibly TRBD1 (6 bases). The V end lost 9 bases, the J end lost 2 bases, and 14 bases lay between the germline ends. CDR3 length: 14 residues. Germline assignment: CDR1 MNHEY and CDR2 SVGAGI. Written as DNA, the CDR3 is TGTGCCAGTCGTGTGTCAGGGGGCAATCAGCCCCAGCATTTT. It yields the protein CASRVSGGNQPQHF.

This clone was recorded only once. The J gene is TRBJ2-1, the V gene TRBV6-5; a possible D gene is TRBD2 (6 bases). The length of the CDR3 is 13 residues. Germline V CDR1 and CDR2: MNHEY, SVGAGI. V lost 7 bases, J lost 6 bases, and 13 bases lay in between. CDR3 region: CASIAAGLNEQFF. CDR3 DNA sequence: TGTGCCAGCATAGCGGCAGGCCTCAATGAGCAGTTCTTC.

This sequence joins TRBV6-2 or TRBV6-3 and TRBJ1-1; D gene ambiguous. The CDR3 loop spans 11 amino acids. Germline V CDR1 and CDR2: MNHEY, SVGEGT. Trimming stripped 2 bases from V and 8 bases from J, with 6 bases between. The chain's CDR3 is CASSYALEAFF. The CDR3 region has the DNA TGTGCCAGCAGTTACGCCCTAGAAGCTTTCTTT.

J is TRBJ2-7 and V is TRBV19, with D perhaps matching TRBD2 (6 bases). CDR3 length equals 15 residues. V dropped 1 base and J dropped 3 bases, with 13 bases sitting between them. Germline CDR1 reads LNHDA; CDR2 reads SQIVND (reference sequence). DNA of the CDR3: TGTGCCAGTAGTATAGGACTAGTCGCTGTCTACGAGCAGTACTTC. Amino acid sequence: CASSIGLVAVYEQYF. The full variable domain, in which reference TRBV19 and TRBJ2-7 provide the parts outside the CDR3, is DGGITQSPKYLFRKEGQNVTLSCEQNLNHDAMYWYRQDPGQGLRLIYYSQIVNDFQKGDIAEGYSVSREKKESFPLTVTSAQKNPTAFYLCASSIGLVAVYEQYFGPGTRLTVT.

This clone was observed once. The chain employs TRBV5-6 and TRBJ1-1; D remains unclear. The V end lost 1 base, the J end lost 10 bases, and 11 bases lay between the germline ends. In germline, CDR1 is SGHDT, CDR2 YYEEEE. The CDR3 is 12 residues long. CDR3 bases: TGTGCCAGCAGCTTGAGCGGGGAAGGAGCTTTCTTT. Its translation: CASSLSGEGAFF. Together with reference TRBV5-6 and TRBJ1-1, the CDR3 gives the full variable domain: DAGVTQSPTHLIKTRGQQVTLRCSPKSGHDTVSWYQQALGQGPQFIFQYYEEEERQRGNFPDRFSGHQFPNYSSELNVNALLLGDSALYLCASSLSGEGAFFGQGTRLTVV.

This clone was observed once. This rearrangement joins TRBV9 to TRBJ2-2, with D possibly matching TRBD1 (5 bases). The V gene's germline CDR1 is SGDLS and CDR2 YYNGEE. This CDR3 is built from 16 residues. Trimming removed 0 bases at V and 5 bases at J, with 14 bases between. This CDR3 is CASSVGPRVGTGELFF. The CDR3 DNA follows: TGTGCCAGCAGCGTAGGTCCCAGGGTAGGGACCGGGGAGCTGTTTTTT.

The chain employs TRBV7-9 and TRBJ2-1; D might be TRBD1 (6 bases). This CDR3 region has 15 residues. V lost 5 bases and J 8 bases, leaving 19 bases between the germline ends. Germline loops: CDR1 SEHNR, CDR2 FQNEAQ (reference sequence). The CDR3 nucleotides read TGTGCCAGCAGCCCCCCCCGACAGGATGGGGATGAGCAGTTCTTC. Translated, it gives CASSPPRQDGDEQFF.

This chain joins TRBV12-3 or TRBV12-4 and TRBJ1-5; the D gene is possibly TRBD1 (5 bases). V shed 4 bases and J shed 3 bases, with 7 bases lying between them. This CDR3 spans 13 amino acids. The CDR3 DNA reads TGTGCCAGCAGTTGGGGGGACAATCAGCCCCAGCATTTT. It is translated as CASSWGDNQPQHF.

The rearrangement uses TRBV19 and TRBJ2-3, with 7 nucleotides matching TRBD1. The CDR3 is 14 amino acids. Per germline, CDR1 LNHDA and CDR2 SQIVND (reference sequence). V was pared by 4 bases and J by 1 base, with 2 bases of the junction left unmatched. The DNA for the CDR3 is TGTGCCAGTAGTAGGGGACAGCGCACAGATACGCAGTATTTT. It yields the protein CASSRGQRTDTQYF.